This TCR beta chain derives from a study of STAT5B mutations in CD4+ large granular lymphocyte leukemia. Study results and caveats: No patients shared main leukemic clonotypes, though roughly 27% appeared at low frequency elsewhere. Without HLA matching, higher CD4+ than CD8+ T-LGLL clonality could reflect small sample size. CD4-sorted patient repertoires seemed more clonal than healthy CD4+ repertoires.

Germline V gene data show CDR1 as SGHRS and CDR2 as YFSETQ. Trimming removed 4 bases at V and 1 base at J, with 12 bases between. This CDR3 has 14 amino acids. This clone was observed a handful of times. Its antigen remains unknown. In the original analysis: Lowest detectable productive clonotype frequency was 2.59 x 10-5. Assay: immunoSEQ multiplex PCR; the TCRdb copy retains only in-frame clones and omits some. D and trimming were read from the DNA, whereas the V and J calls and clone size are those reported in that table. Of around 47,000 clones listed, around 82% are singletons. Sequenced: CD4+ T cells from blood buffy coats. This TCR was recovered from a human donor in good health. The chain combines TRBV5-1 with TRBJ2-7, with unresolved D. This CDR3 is CASSPPLGSYEQYF. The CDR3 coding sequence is TGCGCCAGCAGCCCCCCTTTGGGATCCTACGAGCAGTACTTC.